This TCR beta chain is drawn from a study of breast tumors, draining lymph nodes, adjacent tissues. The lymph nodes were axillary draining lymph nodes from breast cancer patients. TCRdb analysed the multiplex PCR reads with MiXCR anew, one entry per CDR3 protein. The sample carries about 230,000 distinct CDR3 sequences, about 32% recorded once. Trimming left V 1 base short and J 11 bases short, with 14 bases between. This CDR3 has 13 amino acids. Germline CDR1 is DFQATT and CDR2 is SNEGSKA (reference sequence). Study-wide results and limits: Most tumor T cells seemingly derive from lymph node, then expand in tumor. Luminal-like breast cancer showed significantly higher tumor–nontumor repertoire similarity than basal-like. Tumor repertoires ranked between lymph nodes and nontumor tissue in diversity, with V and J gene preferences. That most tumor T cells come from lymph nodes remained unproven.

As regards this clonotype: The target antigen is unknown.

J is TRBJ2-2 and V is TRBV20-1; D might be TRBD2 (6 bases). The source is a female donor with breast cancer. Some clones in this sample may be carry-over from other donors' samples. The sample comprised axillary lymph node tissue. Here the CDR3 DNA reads TGCAGTGCTAGAGTCGGGGGAGTGCGTGAGCTGTTTTTT. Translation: CSARVGGVRELFF.